This T cell receptor (beta chain) appears in the sequencing data of a study of blood T cells in healthy people across ages (dated by TCRdb to the mid-2010s). Regarding the research as a whole: In model experiments, template switching captured about one uniquely barcoded TCR beta cDNA molecule for every two T cells. Four age groups were formed from the donors: young (average roughly 16 years), middle-aged (approximately 40), aged (roughly 56) and long-lived (approximately 78). The study analyzed two additional independent replicas of 1 million unique cDNA reads from the same blood draw for two donors, one aged 18 to 30 and one aged 80 or older. To track age-related changes in TCR beta repertoire diversity, the study relied on deep sequencing normalized with unique cDNA molecular identifiers.

A note on this clonotype: Its recognized antigen is unknown. The record has no base qualities; no much larger clone is one base away.

The library came from 5' RACE. Sequencing was performed on an Illumina HiSeq 2500. The second PCR ran for about 7 to 11 cycles and used a J-beta primer mix along with a sample-barcoded 5' primer. A unique molecular identifier was introduced onto each TCR beta cDNA molecule by a template-switch 5' adaptor carrying 12 random nucleotides. Each sample yielded at least 2.5 million CDR3-containing paired-end reads. The Mint cDNA synthesis kit, primed by a TRBC-specific oligonucleotide, was used to synthesize first-strand cDNA from all RNA. Following uracil-DNA glycosylase treatment, all cDNA underwent a first 18-cycle PCR with the universal primers M1SS and BC2_uni_R. Under the source paper's analysis protocol: Normalization of each sample was performed by random selection of 1 million high-quality reads, each carrying a distinct molecular identifier. Instead of being binned into consensus sequences, reads with shared molecular identifiers were discarded. MiTCR, with a Q25 quality threshold and the strictest error-elimination algorithm, was used for CDR3 identification, clonotype clustering and error correction. A nonparametric unseen species model with Euler transformation was used to estimate lower-bound total TCR beta diversity. The public reads were quality trimmed at Q25 with fastp and then assembled into clones with MiXCR by TCRdb, keeping productive beta chains. Each CDR3 protein appears once, grouped with its most common genes and DNA. The V and J calls shown here were made by TCRdb, not taken from the authors' results. The sample data list hundreds of thousands of distinct CDR3 sequences, and approximately 25% of these were observed just once. The ten largest make up 8.7% of the sample.

Study-wide findings and limitations: Observed TCR beta diversity correlated strongly with the percentage of naive T cells measured by flow cytometry. Bulk unsorted PBMC profiling prevented conclusive comparison of naive and antigen-experienced compartments. Total diversity estimates from one million sequenced T cells were considered lower bounds and underestimates. Compared with the aged group, the long-lived group had more naive CD4+ T cells, fewer expanded clones and increased TCR diversity, a pattern suggesting age selection. Because donor CMV infection status was unknown, age-related changes in expanded clonotypes were potentially confounded. As age increased, observed TCR beta diversity per million T cells dropped in a roughly linear way, and a significant reduction was already evident by age around 41.

Including the terminal cysteine and phenylalanine, the CDR3 comprises 13 residues. The kept DNA is CDR3 alone, 39 bases in frame from the first base. V gives up 3 bases and J gives up 6 bases, and the segment between their germline ends measures 11 bases. The germline V gene (reference sequence) supplies CDR1 SGHAT and CDR2 FQDESV. Donors were 39 systemically healthy Caucasian individuals from Russia aged roughly 6 to 95 years. Each donor gave about 10 milliliters of peripheral blood, drawn into EDTA-treated Vacutainer tubes. Ficoll-Paque density-gradient centrifugation was used to isolate PBMCs, with at least 7 million obtained per sample. Trizol reagent was used to extract total RNA from PBMCs, with at least 5.5 micrograms per sample. For every donor, an aliquot of PBMCs went through flow cytometry to measure the percentages of naive CD45RAhigh/CD27high T cells. The sample was also linked to a second study, of T cells of mothers and their children. The second study also describes: The donors were nine systemically healthy Caucasian individuals, made up of three mothers and their six children. cDNA synthesis consumed the entire amount of extracted RNA, loaded at 1.5 ug RNA in each 15 ul reaction. In the second PCR, sample barcodes and 2-4 random nucleotides were introduced via the M1S primer. More than 9.5 million TCR beta CDR3 reads were obtained from each mother, and roughly 3 million reads were obtained from each child. Thymic selection similarly shapes TCR recombination output in related and unrelated pairs, with minor effect from inherited differences. Normalized repertoire overlap in related mother-child pairs was always slightly higher than in unrelated mother-child pairs, but the difference was never significant. No persistent microchimeric T cell clones were detected, at a sensitivity of 80 to 100 clones per million clonotypes. In the study, deep NGS was used to compare the TCR beta repertoires of mothers and children, and features distinguishing related mother-child pairs from unrelated individuals were sought. Mothers averaged roughly 40 +/- 4 years of age and children averaged roughly 11 +/- 4 years. After adapter ligation was performed with NEBNext reagents, the libraries were sequenced on an Illumina HiSeq 2000 with 100+100 nt paired-end reads. Mother and child libraries were prepared a month apart and sequenced in separate runs to prevent cross-contamination. Each donor had between roughly 450,000 and 2,100,000 distinct TCR beta clonotypes identified. Naive TCR beta clonotypes were estimated from low-frequency clonotypes matched to each donor's FACS-determined naive share, without sorting.

This chain is built from TRBV11-1 and TRBJ1-2, with no confident D gene call. The source material was blood. This sequence was found in a boy aged 5-17 years in good health. The sequence in DNA is TGTGCCAGCAGCTTCGACTTTGGCAATGGCTACACCTTC. This translates into CASSFDFGNGYTF.